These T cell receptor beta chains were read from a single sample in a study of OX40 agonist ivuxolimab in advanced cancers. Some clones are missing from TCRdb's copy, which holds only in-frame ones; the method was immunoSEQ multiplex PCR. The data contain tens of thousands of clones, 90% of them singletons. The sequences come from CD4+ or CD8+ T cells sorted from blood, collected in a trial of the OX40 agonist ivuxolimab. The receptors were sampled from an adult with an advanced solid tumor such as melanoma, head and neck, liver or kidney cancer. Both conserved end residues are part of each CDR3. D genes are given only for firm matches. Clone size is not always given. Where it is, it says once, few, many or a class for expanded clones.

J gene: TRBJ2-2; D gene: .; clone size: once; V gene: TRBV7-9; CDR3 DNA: TGTGCCAGCAGTACCACCCAGGGCAGGGCCGGGGAGCTGTTTTTT; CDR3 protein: CASSTTQGRAGELFF
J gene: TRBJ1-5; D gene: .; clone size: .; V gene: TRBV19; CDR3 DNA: TGTGCCAGTAGTACGGGGCAGAGTCAGCCCCAGCATTTT; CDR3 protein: CASSTGQSQPQHF
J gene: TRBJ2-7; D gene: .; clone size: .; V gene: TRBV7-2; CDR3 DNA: TGTGCCAGCAGGATACAGACGACCGGGGAGCAGTACTTC; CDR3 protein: CASRIQTTGEQYF
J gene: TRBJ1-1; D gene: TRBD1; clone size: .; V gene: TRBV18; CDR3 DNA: TGTGCCAGCTCACCCCTGACAGGGGAGTACACTGAAGCTTTCTTT; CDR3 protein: CASSPLTGEYTEAFF
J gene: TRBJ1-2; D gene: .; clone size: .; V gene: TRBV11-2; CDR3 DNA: TGTGCCAGCAGCTTAGATTGGGGGAACTATGGCTACACCTTC; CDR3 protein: CASSLDWGNYGYTF
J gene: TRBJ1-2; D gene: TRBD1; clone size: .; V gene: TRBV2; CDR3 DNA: TGTGCCAGCAGTGAAGGGGACAGGGTCCGTGGCTACACCTTC; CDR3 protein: CASSEGDRVRGYTF
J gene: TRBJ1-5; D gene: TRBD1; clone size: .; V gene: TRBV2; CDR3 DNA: TGTGCCAGCAGAGAGACAGGGATCGGCAATCAGCCCCAGCATTTT; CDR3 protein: CASRETGIGNQPQHF
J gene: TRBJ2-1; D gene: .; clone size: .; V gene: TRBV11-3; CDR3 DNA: TGTGCCAGCAGCTTAGATTCTGGAGGTGAGCAGTTCTTC; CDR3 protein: CASSLDSGGEQFF
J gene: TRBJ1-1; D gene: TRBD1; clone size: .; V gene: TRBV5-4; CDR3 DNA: TGTGCCAGCAGCCTTGGCGGGACAGGGGGTCTCTTT; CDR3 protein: CASSLGGTGGLF
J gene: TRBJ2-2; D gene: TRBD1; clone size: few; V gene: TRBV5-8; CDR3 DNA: TGTGCCAGCAGTCGACACCTCACAGGGGACATGGCCGGGGAGCTGTTTTTT; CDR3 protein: CASSRHLTGDMAGELFF
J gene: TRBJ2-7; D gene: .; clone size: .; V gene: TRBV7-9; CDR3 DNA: TGTGCCAGCAGCGCTCGGGACAACTCCTACGAGCAGTACTTC; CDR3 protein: CASSARDNSYEQYF
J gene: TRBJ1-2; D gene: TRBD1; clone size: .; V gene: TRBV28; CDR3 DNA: TGTGCCAGCAGCACGGACAGGGGGTTTAGCTATGGCTACACCTTC; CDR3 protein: CASSTDRGFSYGYTF
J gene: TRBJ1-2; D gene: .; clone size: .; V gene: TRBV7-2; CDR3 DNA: TGTGCCAGCAGCAGAAATGAGGCCAGTTCGGGCTATGGCTACACCTTC; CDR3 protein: CASSRNEASSGYGYTF
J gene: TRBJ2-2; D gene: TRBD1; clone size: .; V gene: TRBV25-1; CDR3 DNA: TGTGCCAGCAGTGAAACCAACAGGGGTGTGCCCGGGGAGCTGTTTTTT; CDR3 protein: CASSETNRGVPGELFF
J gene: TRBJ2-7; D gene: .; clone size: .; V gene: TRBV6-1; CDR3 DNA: TGTGCCAGCAGTGAAGTTAGGTCCTCCTACGAGCAGTACTTC; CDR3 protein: CASSEVRSSYEQYF
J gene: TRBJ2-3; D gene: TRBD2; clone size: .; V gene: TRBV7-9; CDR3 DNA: TGTGCCAGCAGCTCATGGGAAGCGGGGGGGCCCGATACGCAGTATTTT; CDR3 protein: CASSSWEAGGPDTQYF
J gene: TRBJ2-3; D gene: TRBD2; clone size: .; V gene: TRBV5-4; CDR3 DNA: TGTGCCAGCCTTACTAGCGGGGGGCCACGAGATACGCAGTATTTT; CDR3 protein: CASLTSGGPRDTQYF
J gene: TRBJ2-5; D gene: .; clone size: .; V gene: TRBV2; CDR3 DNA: TGTGCCAGCGGAGGGACCGCAGAGACCCAGTACTTC; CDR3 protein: CASGGTAETQYF
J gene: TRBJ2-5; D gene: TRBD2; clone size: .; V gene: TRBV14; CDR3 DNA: TGTGCCAGCAGCCAAGATGGAGCGGGGGGGCCGATGGCCCAGTACTTC; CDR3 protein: CASSQDGAGGPMAQYF
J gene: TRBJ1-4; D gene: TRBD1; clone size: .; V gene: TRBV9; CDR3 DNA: TGTGCCAGCAGCTTGGGGACAGCTAATGAAAAACTGTTTTTT; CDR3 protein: CASSLGTANEKLFF
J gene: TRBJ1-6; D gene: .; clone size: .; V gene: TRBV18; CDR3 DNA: TGTGCCAGCTCACCACCGGGGAAGGGTAGGTCCTATAATTCACCCCTCCACTTT; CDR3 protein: CASSPPGKGRSYNSPLHF
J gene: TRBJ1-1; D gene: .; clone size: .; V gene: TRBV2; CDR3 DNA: TGTGCCAGCAGTGTAGGGGGGACTGGATACACTGAAGCTTTCTTT; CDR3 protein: CASSVGGTGYTEAFF
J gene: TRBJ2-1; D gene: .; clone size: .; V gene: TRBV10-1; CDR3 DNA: TGCGCCAGCAGTGCGGGTAGCGGTCACAATGAGCAGTTCTTC; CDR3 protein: CASSAGSGHNEQFF
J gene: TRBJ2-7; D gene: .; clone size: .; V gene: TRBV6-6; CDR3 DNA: TGTGCCAGCAGTTACGCGGGGGCCGCCTACGAGCAGTACTTC; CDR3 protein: CASSYAGAAYEQYF
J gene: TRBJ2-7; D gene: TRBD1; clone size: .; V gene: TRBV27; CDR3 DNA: TGTGCCAGCAGGGGGGGACAGGGGGTCCACGAGCAGTACTTC; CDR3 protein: CASRGGQGVHEQYF
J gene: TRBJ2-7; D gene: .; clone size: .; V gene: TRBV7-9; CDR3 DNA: TGTGCCAGCAGCTTAGATACCCAGTCCTACGAGCAGTACTTC; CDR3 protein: CASSLDTQSYEQYF
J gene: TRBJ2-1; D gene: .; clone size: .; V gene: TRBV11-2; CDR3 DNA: TGTGCCAGCAGCTTAACCCCGGACGGCTATAATGAGCAGTTCTTC; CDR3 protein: CASSLTPDGYNEQFF
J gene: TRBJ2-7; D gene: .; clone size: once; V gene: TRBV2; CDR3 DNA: TGTGCCAGCAGTGACAGGGAAAGGCAGTCCGGGCAGTACTTC; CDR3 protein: CASSDRERQSGQYF
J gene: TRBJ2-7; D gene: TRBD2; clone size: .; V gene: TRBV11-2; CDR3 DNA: TGTGCCAGCAATAGCGGGGGGGGCTACGAGCAGTACTTC; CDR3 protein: CASNSGGGYEQYF
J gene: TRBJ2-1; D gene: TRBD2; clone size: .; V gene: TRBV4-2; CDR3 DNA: TGTGCCAGCAGCCAAGAGGGGACCGGGGGGGCCAATGAGCAGTTCTTC; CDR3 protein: CASSQEGTGGANEQFF
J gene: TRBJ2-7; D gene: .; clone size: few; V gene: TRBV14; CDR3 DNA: TGTGCCAGCAGCCACCGGGTAAGGGTCGACTACGAGCAGTACTTC; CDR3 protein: CASSHRVRVDYEQYF
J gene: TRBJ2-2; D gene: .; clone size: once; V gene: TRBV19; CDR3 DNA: TGTGCCAGTAGTATATCGCGGAACACCGGGGAGCTGTTTTTT; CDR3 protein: CASSISRNTGELFF
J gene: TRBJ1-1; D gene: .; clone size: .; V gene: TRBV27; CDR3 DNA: TGTGCCAGCAGTTTATCGAGGGGGACACAAAGGATGGGCGCTGAAGCTTTCTTT; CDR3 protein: CASSLSRGTQRMGAEAFF
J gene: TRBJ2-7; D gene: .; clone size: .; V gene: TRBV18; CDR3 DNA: TGTGCCAGCTCAGCGCCGGGACTTTATGGAGACTACGAGCAGTACTTC; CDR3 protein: CASSAPGLYGDYEQYF
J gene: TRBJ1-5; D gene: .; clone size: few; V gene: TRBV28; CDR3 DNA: TGTGCCACCTTAGCGGGATGGCAGCCCCAGCATTTT; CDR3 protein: CATLAGWQPQHF
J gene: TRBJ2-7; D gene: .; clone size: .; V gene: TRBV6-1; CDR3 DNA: TGTGCCACCACCACCCGGGCAGGGTATGGCGAGCAGTACTTC; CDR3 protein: CATTTRAGYGEQYF
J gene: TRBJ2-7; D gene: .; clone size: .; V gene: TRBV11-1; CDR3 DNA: TGTGCCAGCAGCTTAGGGGCAAGGTACGAGCAGTACTTC; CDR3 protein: CASSLGARYEQYF
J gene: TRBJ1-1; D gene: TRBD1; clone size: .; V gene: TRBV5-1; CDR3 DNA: TGCGCCAGCAGCTTAACTGGGGGACAGACTGAAGCTTTCTTT; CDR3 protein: CASSLTGGQTEAFF
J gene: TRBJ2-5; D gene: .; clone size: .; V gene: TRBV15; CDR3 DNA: TGTGCCACCAGCGCTAGCGACCAAGAGACCCAGTACTTC; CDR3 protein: CATSASDQETQYF
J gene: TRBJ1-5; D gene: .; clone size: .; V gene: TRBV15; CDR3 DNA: TGTGCCACCAGCAGAGCTGACACCCCGTACGCCCAGCATTTT; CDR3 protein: CATSRADTPYAQHF
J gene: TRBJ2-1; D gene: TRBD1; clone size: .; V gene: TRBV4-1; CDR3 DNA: TGCGCCAGCACCCTCAGTGAGGGGGCGCGGAATGAGCAGTTCTTC; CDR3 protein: CASTLSEGARNEQFF
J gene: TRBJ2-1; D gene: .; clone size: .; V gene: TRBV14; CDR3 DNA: TGTGCCAGCAGCCCCCAGGGCCTCCTCTTTTACAATGAGCAGTTCTTC; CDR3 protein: CASSPQGLLFYNEQFF
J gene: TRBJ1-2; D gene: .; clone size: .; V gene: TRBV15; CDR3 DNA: TGTGCCACCAGCAGTCGGGATTTCTATGGCTACACCTTC; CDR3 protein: CATSSRDFYGYTF
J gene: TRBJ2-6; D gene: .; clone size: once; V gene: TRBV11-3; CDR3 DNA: TGTGCCAGCAGCTTAGTCCAGGTCCTCTCTGGGGCCAACGTCCTGACTTTC; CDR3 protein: CASSLVQVLSGANVLTF
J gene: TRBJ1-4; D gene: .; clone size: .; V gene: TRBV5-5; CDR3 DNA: TGTGCCAGCAGCTTGGTAGGGGGGCAGGTGTTTTTT; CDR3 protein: CASSLVGGQVFF
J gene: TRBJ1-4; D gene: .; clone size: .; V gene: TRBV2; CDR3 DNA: TGTGCCAGCAGCGGGGGCGCTGGGACACCAACTAATGAAAAACTGTTTTTT; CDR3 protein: CASSGGAGTPTNEKLFF
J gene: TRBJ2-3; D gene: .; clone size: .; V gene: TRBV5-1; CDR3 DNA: TGCGCCAGCAGCTTGGCCGAGGGGGGCACAGATACGCAGTATTTT; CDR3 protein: CASSLAEGGTDTQYF
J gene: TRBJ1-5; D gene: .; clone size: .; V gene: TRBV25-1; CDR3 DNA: TGTGCCAGCATGCAGGCAGGGAGCAATCAGCCCCAGCATTTT; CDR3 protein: CASMQAGSNQPQHF
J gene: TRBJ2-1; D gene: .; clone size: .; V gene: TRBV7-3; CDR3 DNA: TGTGCCAGCAGCCCCCAGGGCTTCTACTCCTACAATGAGCAGTTCTTC; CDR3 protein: CASSPQGFYSYNEQFF
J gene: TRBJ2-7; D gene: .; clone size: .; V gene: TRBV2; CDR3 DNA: TGTGCCAGCAGAGGAACAGGGTACGGATCCTACGAGCAGTACTTC; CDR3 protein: CASRGTGYGSYEQYF